This T cell receptor (beta chain) was observed in a study of control samples from healthy donors and cancer patients. The CDR3 contains 15 residues. The germline gives CDR1 SGHRS, CDR2 YFSETQ. Trimming removed 0 bases at V and 0 bases at J, with 9 bases between. Some clones are missing from TCRdb's copy, which holds only in-frame ones; the method was immunoSEQ multiplex PCR. The sample lists 150,000 to 200,000 clones, around 91% occurring once. The receptor comes from a woman aged 50 to 60 in good health. The sample was blood. The chain joins TRBV5-1 to TRBJ1-1; D is unclear. The CDR3 protein is CASSLGASMNTEAFF. The DNA of the CDR3 is TGCGCCAGCAGCTTGGGAGCATCCATGAACACTGAAGCTTTCTTT.